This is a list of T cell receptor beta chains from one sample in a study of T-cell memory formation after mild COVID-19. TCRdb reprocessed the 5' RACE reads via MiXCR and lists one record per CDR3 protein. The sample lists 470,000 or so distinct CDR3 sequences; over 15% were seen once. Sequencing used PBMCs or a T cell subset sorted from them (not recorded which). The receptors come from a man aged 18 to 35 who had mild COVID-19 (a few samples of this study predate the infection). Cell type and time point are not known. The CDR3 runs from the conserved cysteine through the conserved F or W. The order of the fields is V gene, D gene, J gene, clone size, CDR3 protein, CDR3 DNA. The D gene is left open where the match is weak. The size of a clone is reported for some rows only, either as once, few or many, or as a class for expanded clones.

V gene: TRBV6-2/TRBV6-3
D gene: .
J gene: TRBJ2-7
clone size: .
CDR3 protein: CASSPEGEQYF
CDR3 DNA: TGTGCCAGCAGTCCAGAGGGCGAGCAGTACTTC

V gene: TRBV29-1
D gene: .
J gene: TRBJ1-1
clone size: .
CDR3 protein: CSVEGRVGTEAFF
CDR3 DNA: TGCAGCGTTGAAGGAAGGGTGGGCACTGAAGCTTTCTTT

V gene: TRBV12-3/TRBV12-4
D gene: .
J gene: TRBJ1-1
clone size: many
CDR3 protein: CASSRTNTEAFF
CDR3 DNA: TGTGCCAGCAGCCGGACAAACACTGAAGCTTTCTTT

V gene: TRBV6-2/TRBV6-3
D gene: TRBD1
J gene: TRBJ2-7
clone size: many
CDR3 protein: CASSKDRSEQYF
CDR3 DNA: TGTGCCAGCAGCAAGGACAGGTCCGAGCAGTACTTC

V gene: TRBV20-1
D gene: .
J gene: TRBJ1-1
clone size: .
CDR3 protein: CSAREPRNTEAFF
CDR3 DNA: TGCAGTGCTAGAGAACCGCGAAACACTGAAGCTTTCTTT

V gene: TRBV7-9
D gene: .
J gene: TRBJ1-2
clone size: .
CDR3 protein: CASSLLGGRGYGYTF
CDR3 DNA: TGTGCCAGCAGCCTTCTCGGGGGGCGAGGCTATGGCTACACCTTC

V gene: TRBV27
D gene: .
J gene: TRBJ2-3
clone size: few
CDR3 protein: CASTVLGGGDTQYF
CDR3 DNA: TGTGCCAGCACCGTGCTGGGGGGTGGAGATACGCAGTATTTT

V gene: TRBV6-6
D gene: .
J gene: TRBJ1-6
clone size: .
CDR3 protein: CASSPAGGNSPLHF
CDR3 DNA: TGTGCCAGCAGTCCCGCGGGCGGGAATTCACCCCTCCACTTT

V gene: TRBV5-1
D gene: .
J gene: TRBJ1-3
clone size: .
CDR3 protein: CASSYTGLSGNTIYF
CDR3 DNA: TGCGCCAGCAGCTACACCGGACTCTCTGGAAACACCATATATTTT

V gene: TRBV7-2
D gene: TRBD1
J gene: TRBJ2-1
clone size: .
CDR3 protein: CASRLARGSSEQFF
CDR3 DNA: TGTGCCAGCAGGCTCGCCAGGGGGTCCAGTGAGCAGTTCTTC

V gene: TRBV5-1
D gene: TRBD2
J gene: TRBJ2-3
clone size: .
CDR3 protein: CASSRPLAGGQNTQYF
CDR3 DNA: TGCGCCAGCAGCCGCCCACTAGCGGGGGGGCAAAATACGCAGTATTTT

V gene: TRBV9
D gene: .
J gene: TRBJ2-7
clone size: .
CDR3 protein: CASSPYSRTAFEQYF
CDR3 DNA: TGTGCCAGCAGCCCTTACTCGAGAACGGCTTTCGAGCAGTACTTC

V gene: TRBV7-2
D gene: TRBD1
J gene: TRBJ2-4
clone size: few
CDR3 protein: CASSPDRDQNIQYF
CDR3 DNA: TGTGCCAGCAGCCCGGACAGGGACCAAAACATTCAGTACTTC